Each of the 3 T cell receptor beta chains below was sequenced from the same sample in a study of blood T cell repertoires in COVID-19. The table came from immunoSEQ multiplex PCR; TCRdb's copy has only in-frame clones and leaves some out. Of tens of thousands of clones in the sample, around 85% were seen once. Sequenced: peripheral blood. The receptors shown here come from a man aged 55 to 70 with acute or convalescent COVID-19.

This sequence joins TRBV18 and TRBJ1-6; 7 nucleotides match TRBD1. The germline V gene encodes CDR1 KGHSH and CDR2 LQKENI. V lost 4 bases to trimming and J lost 9 bases; unmatched junction nucleotides: 6. This CDR3 is 14 amino acids long. The CDR3 bases are TGTGCCAGCTCACATACAGGGGATAGTTCACCCCTCCACTTT. Translating it yields CASSHTGDSSPLHF.

V gene TRBV18 combines with J gene TRBJ1-3; D not certain. V was cut by 3 bases and J by 0 bases, with 9 bases left in between. The length of the CDR3 is 15 residues. Germline values: CDR1 KGHSH, CDR2 LQKENI. CDR3 DNA: TGTGCCAGCTCACCCTACGAAAGCTCTGGAAACACCATATATTTT. Its translation: CASSPYESSGNTIYF.

The chain links TRBV12-3 or TRBV12-4 to TRBJ1-4; D call uncertain. The CDR3 contains 13 residues. Trimming stripped 7 bases from V and 14 bases from J, with 20 bases between. The CDR3 DNA reads TGTGCCAGCAAGGCCTTCGGCGGCCTCGGGCTGTTTTTT. Translated: CASKAFGGLGLFF.